The present entry profiles one TCR beta chain with its context. Its antigen remains unknown. Generated by immunoSEQ multiplex PCR, the TCRdb table keeps only in-frame clones and is missing some. The sample comprises 250,000 to 300,000 clones, 70% to 90% of which are singletons, and about 3.1% rests with the top ten. The V gene end was trimmed by 2 bases and the J gene end by 4 bases; junction bases not matched to a gene: 5. Germline V gene sequence: CDR1 MNHEY, CDR2 SVGAGI. The length of the CDR3 is 15 residues. The data stem from a study of Ad26.COV2.S vaccination and SARS-CoV-2 variants. Study-wide results and limits: The breadth of spike-specific CD8+ and CD4+ T cell responses after vaccination was reportedly substantial. Researchers cautioned that TCR breadth and depth analyses may have underestimated total T cell responses.

Regarding treatment: around 19 received Ad26.COV2.S at low or high dose, single or two shots; about 5 received placebo; per-sample allocation not given. Repertoires come from day 63 after the first vaccine or placebo injection. The chain employs TRBV6-5 and TRBJ2-1; 7 bases line up with TRBD1. The material sequenced was peripheral blood, taken in a trial of Ad26.COV2.S vaccine versus placebo. This receptor was obtained from a person aged 18-60 years who received the Ad26.COV2.S COVID-19 vaccine or a placebo. CDR3 DNA: TGTGCCAGCAGTTACCCGGGGACAGCATACAATGAGCAGTTCTTC. Translation: CASSYPGTAYNEQFF.